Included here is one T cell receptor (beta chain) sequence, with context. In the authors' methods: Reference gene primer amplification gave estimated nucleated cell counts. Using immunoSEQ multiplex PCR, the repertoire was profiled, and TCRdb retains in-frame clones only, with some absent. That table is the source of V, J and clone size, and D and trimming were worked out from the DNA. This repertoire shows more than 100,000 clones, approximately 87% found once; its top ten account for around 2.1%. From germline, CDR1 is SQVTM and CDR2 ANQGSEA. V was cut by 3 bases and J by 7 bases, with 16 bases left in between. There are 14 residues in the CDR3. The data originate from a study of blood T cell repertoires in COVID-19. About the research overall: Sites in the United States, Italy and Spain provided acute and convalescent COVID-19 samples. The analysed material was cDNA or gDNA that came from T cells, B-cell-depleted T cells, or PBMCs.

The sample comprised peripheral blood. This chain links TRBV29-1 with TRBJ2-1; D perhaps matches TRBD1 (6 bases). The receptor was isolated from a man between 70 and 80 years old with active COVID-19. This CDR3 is CSVDRGFGGNEQFF. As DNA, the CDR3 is TGCAGCGTTGACAGGGGATTTGGAGGAAATGAGCAGTTCTTC.